This record covers a single T cell receptor (beta chain). The antigen is not known. The record originates from a study of T cell responses to AZD1222 COVID-19 vaccine. Study-wide results and caveats: Females outnumbered males among donors, who were mostly white British; clonal diversity was possibly underestimated. Repertoires were obtained only post-peak T cell response.

CDR1 is MNHEY and CDR2 is SVGAGI in the germline V gene. This CDR3 contains 15 residues. Trimming stripped 5 bases from V and 4 bases from J, with 12 bases between. Produced via immunoSEQ multiplex PCR; TCRdb's table is partial and in-frame only. The repertoire consists of some 150,000 clones, with 94% occurring once and the leading ten covering roughly 1.2%. The gene calls are TRBV6-5 and TRBJ1-6, with D uncertain. The sequencing here drew on peripheral blood, taken on day 0 of AZD1222 vaccination. This receptor was identified in an adult in good health. The chain's CDR3 is CASSPGSDYNSPLHF. The CDR3 DNA reads as TGTGCCAGCAGTCCGGGGTCGGATTATAATTCACCCCTCCACTTT.